The next 14 T cell receptor beta chains were all read from a single sample in a study of blood T cell repertoires in COVID-19. Clones were read by immunoSEQ multiplex PCR, and TCRdb kept only the in-frame ones, dropping some. The sample includes 56,000 or so clones, approximately 79% of them seen just once. Sequenced input: peripheral blood. Every receptor here comes from a woman in her seventies with acute or convalescent COVID-19.

The chain recombines TRBV5-1 with TRBJ2-5, with 9 bases lining up with TRBD2. The V and J ends lost 4 bases and 2 bases, in that order; junction bases with no gene match: 18. Germline CDR1 and CDR2: SGHRS and YFSETQ. This CDR3 is built from 19 residues. The CDR3 spells CASSLAAGGGVHLQETQYF. In DNA, the CDR3 is TGCGCCAGCAGCCTGGCCGCGGGCGGGGGGGTCCACCTACAAGAGACCCAGTACTTC.

The chain employs TRBV6-1 and TRBJ1-1; 7 positions agree with TRBD1. V dropped 2 bases and J dropped 4; count of bases not matched to a gene: 4. The germline CDR1 and CDR2 sequences are MNHNS and SASEGT. The CDR3 covers 14 residues. The chain's CDR3 is CASSERGRGTEAFF. The CDR3 DNA reads as TGTGCCAGCAGTGAAAGGGGGCGCGGCACTGAAGCTTTCTTT.

The chain links TRBV29-1 to TRBJ2-7, with D hard to call. The CDR3 contains 13 residues. V dropped 2 bases and J dropped 0 bases, with 8 bases sitting between them. In germline, CDR1 is SQVTM, CDR2 ANQGSEA. The chain's CDR3 is CSVEPHSSYEQYF. The DNA of the CDR3 is TGCAGCGTTGAACCCCATAGCTCCTACGAGCAGTACTTC.

The J gene is TRBJ2-4, the V gene TRBV3-1 (or the pseudogene TRBV3-2); 11 bases fit TRBD2. J lost 0 bases, V lost 2 bases, and 9 bases had no gene match. The CDR3 extends over 19 amino acids. Germline V gene lookup returns CDR1 LGHDT and CDR2 YNNKEL (reference sequence). CDR3 in amino acids: CASSQTGTSGRLAKNIQYF. CDR3 in DNA: TGTGCCAGCAGCCAAACCGGGACTAGCGGAAGATTAGCCAAAAACATTCAGTACTTC.

The genes are TRBV27 and TRBJ1-2, with TRBD1 matching over 7 bases. The CDR3 extends over 15 amino acids. The ends lost 0 bases at V and 5 bases at J; junction bases unmatched: 6. CDR1 is MNHEY, CDR2 SMNVEV, per germline (reference sequence). CDR3 nucleotides: TGTGCCAGCAGTTTATCCCTACAGGGGAGATATGGCTACACCTTC. Residues: CASSLSLQGRYGYTF.

The V gene is TRBV5-5, the J gene TRBJ2-3; no reliable D call. Germline V gives CDR1 SGHKS, CDR2 YYEKEE (reference sequence). The CDR3 loop spans 16 amino acids. V was trimmed by 3 bases and J by 4 bases, leaving 18 bases between them. CDR3: CASSWAWAFTPDTQYF. The CDR3 bases are TGTGCCAGCAGCTGGGCTTGGGCCTTTACGCCAGATACGCAGTATTTT.

V is TRBV7-6 and J is TRBJ2-1, with 10 bases matching TRBD1. There are 15 residues in the CDR3. Germline V gene data show CDR1 as SGHVS and CDR2 as FNYEAQ. Germline trimming cut 5 bases from V and 7 bases from J; bases unmatched to any gene: 8. CDR3 residues: CASSAGTGDLNEQFF. DNA for the CDR3: TGTGCCAGCAGCGCCGGGACAGGGGATTTGAATGAGCAGTTCTTC. The whole variable domain, remainder taken from reference TRBV7-6 and TRBJ2-1, is GAGVSQSPRYKVTKRGQDVALRCDPISGHVSLYWYRQALGQGPEFLTYFNYEAQQDKSGLPNDRFSAERPEGSISTLTIQRTEQRDSAMYRCASSAGTGDLNEQFFGPGTRLTVL.

The CDR3 loop is CAISGGVGETQYF. CDR3 nucleotides: TGTGCCATCAGTGGCGGGGTCGGGGAGACCCAGTACTTC. The chain has TRBV10-3 and TRBJ2-5; TRBD2 might be the D (6 bases). Germline-derived CDR1 and CDR2 are ENHRY and SYGVKD. Between the trimmed V and J ends, which lost 4 bases and 5 bases, there was a span of 11 bases. The CDR3 runs to 13 residues.

The genes are TRBV6-1 and TRBJ1-2; a possible D gene is TRBD1 (5 bases). Per germline, CDR1 MNHNS and CDR2 SASEGT. This CDR3 is built from 13 residues. V gave up 2 bases and J gave up 2 bases, with 6 bases separating them. In nucleotides, the CDR3 is TGTGCCAGCAGTGAAAGACAGAACTATGGCTACACCTTC. Translated: CASSERQNYGYTF.

Concerning this clone: At one of its ends the junction is not consistent with the germline gene, which may arise from a read error. The chain has TRBV7-2 and TRBJ2-3; 7 bases line up with TRBD1. This CDR3 region has 15 residues. Germline CDR1 SGHTA, CDR2 FQGNSA. The CDR3 sequence is CASSSPTGSIDTQYF. CDR3 in DNA: TGTGCCAGCAGCTCCCCGACAGGGAGCATAGATACGCAGTATTTT.

A few counts support this clone. The V call is TRBV5-6, the J call TRBJ2-5; D is unresolved. The CDR3 is 13 residues long. Germline CDR1 and CDR2: SGHDT and YYEEEE. The V and J ends lost 0 bases and 4 bases respectively, with 7 bases between them. CDR3 DNA: TGTGCCAGCAGCTTGGCCGCAGGAGAGACCCAGTACTTC. Amino acid sequence: CASSLAAGETQYF.

The rearrangement joins TRBV12-3 or TRBV12-4 to TRBJ1-2; D may be TRBD1 (5 bases). Trimming removed 4 bases from V and 7 bases from J, with 13 bases in between. The CDR3 consists of 13 residues. The CDR3 coding sequence is TGTGCCAGCAGTTCACTCGACGGGGGTGGCTACACCTTC. Translating it yields CASSSLDGGGYTF.

The chain carries TRBV5-6 and TRBJ2-1, with 8 bases identical to TRBD1. The germline V gene has CDR1 SGHDT and CDR2 YYEEEE. With 3 bases clipped from V and 1 base from J, the junction kept 6 bases outside the gene matches. The CDR3 is made up of 16 amino acids. CDR3 in amino acids: CASSSDRGYSYNEQFF. The CDR3 DNA is TGTGCCAGCAGCTCCGACAGGGGATATTCCTACAATGAGCAGTTCTTC.

The chain combines TRBV28 with TRBJ2-7; unclear D gene. The CDR3 has 16 residues. The germline V gene has CDR1 MDHEN and CDR2 SYDVKM. The V and J ends lost 1 base and 4 bases respectively, with 17 bases between them. The CDR3 coding sequence is TGTGCCAGCAGTTTATTACTCCTTTCCCGGGTTTACGAGCAGTACTTC. Its translation is CASSLLLLSRVYEQYF.